Presented here are 16 T cell receptor beta chains from one specimen sequenced in a study of blood T cells in healthy people across ages. Next came a second PCR, run for about 6 to 12 cycles, which used a sample-barcoded 5' primer along with a J-beta primer mix. Using its own MiXCR run on the 5' RACE reads, TCRdb lists one record per CDR3 protein. The sample has over 1,500,000 distinct CDR3 sequences, around half seen once. The sample taken for sequencing was blood. The receptors come from a middle-aged woman in good health.

The chain employs TRBV11-2 and TRBJ2-4, with 13 bases fitting TRBD2. The DNA end is a closer match to TRBJ2-7, so the J assignment may be wrong. CDR3 length: 16 residues. Germline V CDR1 and CDR2: SGHAT, FQNNGV. The DNA for the CDR3 is TGTGCCAGCAGCGCAGGGACTAGCGGGGCAGTCTACGAGCAGTACTTC. Translating it yields CASSAGTSGAVYEQYF.

The CDR3, as DNA: TGTGCCAGCAGTTTGTTGGAGCGAGAGCAGTTCTTC. Translated: CASSLLEREQFF. This chain links TRBV12-3 or TRBV12-4 with TRBJ2-1, with D hard to call. The V end was cut by 3 bases, the J end by 10 bases, with 10 bases between. CDR3 length: 12 amino acids.

The V gene is TRBV29-1, the J gene TRBJ2-3; D possibly uses TRBD1 or TRBD2 (5 bases each). CDR3 length equals 14 residues. CDR1 is SQVTM and CDR2 is ANQGSEA in the germline V gene. The germline V and J ends were trimmed by 3 bases and 4 bases, with 14 bases remaining between them. DNA of the CDR3: TGCAGCGTTGATGAAGGTATGGGGGCAGATACGCAGTATTTT. This translates into CSVDEGMGADTQYF.

There are a few counts of this clonotype. The V call is TRBV6-5, the J call TRBJ1-1; unclear D gene. The CDR3 spans 13 residues. The V gene lost 7 bases and the J gene lost 4 bases, with 13 bases spanning the gap. CDR1 and CDR2 from the germline V gene are MNHEY and SVGAGI. The CDR3 DNA follows: TGTGCCAGCATTCCGGGGTCGGCCACTGAAGCTTTCTTT. Its translation: CASIPGSATEAFF.

This clonotype was recorded a few times. At one of its ends the junction is not consistent with the germline gene, which may arise from a read error. The V gene is TRBV28, the J gene TRBJ1-2; a possible D gene is TRBD1 (6 bases). The CDR3 spans 14 residues. From germline, CDR1 is MDHEN and CDR2 SYDVKM. DNA for the CDR3: TGTGCCAGCAGCGCTATGACAGGAAGAAATGGTTACACCTTC. Amino acids: CASSAMTGRNGYTF.

This clonotype showed up just once. This chain uses TRBV10-3 with TRBJ2-3; 9 bases line up with TRBD1. This CDR3 has 16 residues. The germline V gene encodes CDR1 ENHRY and CDR2 SYGVKD. The V segment lost 9 bases and the J segment 3 bases; nucleotides outside the gene matches: 13. The CDR3 here is CAISPGQGSLTDTQYF. In DNA, the CDR3 is TGTGCCATTTCTCCGGGACAGGGTAGCCTGACAGATACGCAGTATTTT.

This clonotype was picked up a small number of times. The V and J genes are TRBV7-9 and TRBJ2-7; 8 bases map to TRBD1. The end of the DNA aligns better with TRBJ2-5, so the J call may be wrong. CDR1 SEHNR and CDR2 FQNEAQ come from the germline V gene (reference sequence). This CDR3 is 14 amino acids long. As DNA, the CDR3 is TGTGCCAGCAGCTCCAGGACAGGGTGGGAGACCCAGTACTTC. Its translation: CASSSRTGWETQYF.

This clonotype was observed once. The J gene is TRBJ2-5, the V gene TRBV6-2 or TRBV6-3; D call uncertain. The V gene's germline CDR1 is MNHEY and CDR2 SVGEGT. CDR3 length equals 15 residues. The ends were cut back, 4 bases at V and 0 bases at J, with 12 bases in the middle. The CDR3 nucleotides read TGTGCCAGCAGTTGGAACGGATTGAACCAAGAGACCCAGTACTTC. The encoded protein is CASSWNGLNQETQYF.

This clonotype was observed a few times. This chain connects TRBV13 to TRBJ2-3; 9 nucleotides agree with TRBD1. With 5 bases clipped from V and 6 bases from J, the junction kept 6 bases outside the gene matches. Germline CDR1 PRHDT, CDR2 FYEKMQ (reference sequence). This CDR3 comprises 14 residues. The CDR3 reads CASSDRGYRDTQYF. CDR3 DNA sequence: TGTGCCAGCAGCGACAGGGGGTATAGGGATACGCAGTATTTT.

The J gene is TRBJ2-1, the V gene TRBV4-3, with D maybe TRBD1 (5 bases). V lost 0 bases and J 7 bases, leaving 16 bases between the germline ends. Looked up from germline, CDR1 is LGHNA and CDR2 is YSLEER. The CDR3 is made up of 16 amino acids. CDR3 amino acids: CASSQEITGPGNEQFF. The CDR3, as DNA: TGCGCCAGCAGCCAAGAGATCACAGGACCTGGGAATGAGCAGTTCTTC.

The chain uses TRBV20-1 and TRBJ1-5; the D is unclear. This CDR3 region has 10 residues. CDR1 DFQATT and CDR2 SNEGSKA come from the germline V gene (reference sequence). Trimming left V 3 bases short and J 7 bases short, with 4 bases between. The CDR3, as DNA: TGCAGTGCTAGTCGACAGCCCCAGCATTTT. Its translation: CSASRQPQHF.

On this clonotype: Compared with germline, one end of the junction differs, possibly owing to a read error. J is TRBJ1-2 and V is TRBV5-1; D is uncertain. CDR1 and CDR2 from the germline V gene are SGHRS and YFSETQ. The CDR3 sequence is 14 residues long. The CDR3 protein is CTSSSDGANYGYTF. As DNA, the CDR3 is TGCACCAGCTCGAGCGATGGAGCTAACTATGGCTACACCTTC.

This clonotype was seen a few times. A read error may account for a junction end that differs from germline. V and J are TRBV7-7 and TRBJ2-1; weak D call: TRBD1 (7 bases). The CDR3 loop spans 18 amino acids. Germline values: CDR1 SSHAT, CDR2 FNYEAQ (reference sequence). CDR3 loop: CASSSTLLAGGSYNEQFF. In nucleotides, the CDR3 is TGTGCTAGCAGTTCAACCCTCCTGGCAGGGGGGTCCTACAATGAGCAGTTCTTC.

The CDR3 DNA sequence: TGTGCCAGCAGTTTGTGGGGGGGCGGCTTAGATGGCTACACCTTC. Its protein product is CASSLWGGGLDGYTF. The chain joins TRBV27 to TRBJ1-2; D perhaps matches TRBD1 (6 bases). V was trimmed by 3 bases and J by 6 bases, leaving 17 bases between them. The CDR3 sequence is 15 residues long. CDR1 and CDR2 (germline): MNHEY, SMNVEV (reference sequence).

In its sample, this clonotype was seen a few times. V is TRBV24-1 and J is TRBJ2-1; 10 nucleotides line up with TRBD1. CDR3 length equals 12 residues. In germline, CDR1 is KGHDR, CDR2 SFDVKD. The J segment lost 14 bases and the V segment lost 4 bases, leaving 4 bases of the junction unmatched. CDR3 bases: TGTGCCACCAGTGACCCCGGGACAGGGGAGTTCTTC. The encoded protein is CATSDPGTGEFF.

The chain is built from TRBV13 and TRBJ2-1; possibly TRBD1 or TRBD2 for D (5 bases each). V lost 4 bases and J lost 4, with 20 bases in between. The CDR3 is 17 amino acids. Germline values: CDR1 PRHDT, CDR2 FYEKMQ (reference sequence). CDR3 amino acids: CASSSEERQGRYNEQFF. The CDR3 DNA is TGTGCCAGCAGCTCCGAAGAGCGGCAGGGAAGATACAATGAGCAGTTCTTC. Based on the CDR3 plus reference TRBV13 and TRBJ2-1, the full variable domain is AAGVIQSPRHLIKEKRETATLKCYPIPRHDTVYWYQQGPGQDPQFLISFYEKMQSDKGSIPDRFSAQQFSDYHSELNMSSLELGDSALYFCASSSEERQGRYNEQFFGPGTRLTVL.